The next 18 T cell receptor beta chains were all read from a single sample in a study of blood T cell repertoires in COVID-19. Assay: immunoSEQ multiplex PCR; the TCRdb copy retains only in-frame clones and omits some. The repertoire has 250,000 to 350,000 clones, more than 70% of them found once; the top ten carry around 1.5%. Sequencing input: peripheral blood. The source is a woman between 45 and 65 years old with acute or convalescent COVID-19.

The CDR3 region is CASSLATSGRSDTQYF. CDR3 sequence (DNA): TGCGCCAGCAGCTTGGCGACTAGCGGGAGGTCAGATACGCAGTATTTT. The rearrangement joins TRBV5-1 to TRBJ2-3, with TRBD2 matching 13 bases. The germline V gene encodes CDR1 SGHRS and CDR2 YFSETQ. This CDR3 has 16 amino acids. Trimming at V came to 0 bases and at J to 4 bases, leaving 2 bases not matched to a gene.

This clone appeared once. CDR3 in DNA: TGTGCCAGCAGCCCCCAGGGGGCCGGCACTGAAGCTTTCTTT. Protein sequence: CASSPQGAGTEAFF. The chain carries TRBV7-2 and TRBJ1-1; TRBD1 matches at 8 bases. Per the germline V gene, CDR1 is SGHTA and CDR2 is FQGNSA. The J segment lost 4 bases and the V segment lost 5 bases, leaving 6 bases of the junction unmatched. This CDR3 contains 14 residues.

The rearrangement joins TRBV5-1 to TRBJ2-5; 9 bases are shared with TRBD2. The CDR3 is made up of 15 amino acids. Per the germline V gene, CDR1 is SGHRS and CDR2 is YFSETQ. The junction had 4 bases not matched to a gene; V was cut back by 1 base and J by 3 bases. CDR3 region: CASSLRPSGEETQYF. In nucleotides, the CDR3 is TGCGCCAGCAGCTTGAGGCCTAGCGGGGAAGAGACCCAGTACTTC.

The rearrangement links TRBV18 to TRBJ1-3; 9 bases fit TRBD1. The trim removed 2 bases at V and 0 bases at J, leaving 8 bases unmatched. CDR3 length: 18 residues. Germline loops: CDR1 KGHSH, CDR2 LQKENI. CDR3 bases: TGTGCCAGCTCACCATCGGGACAGGGACCCGCCTCTGGAAACACCATATATTTT. As protein: CASSPSGQGPASGNTIYF.

This sequence joins TRBV5-6 and TRBJ1-2; possible D gene TRBD1, 5 bases. The CDR3 totals 12 residues. Looked up from germline, CDR1 is SGHDT and CDR2 is YYEEEE. Trimming took 1 base from V and 5 from J, leaving 6 bases between them. Here the CDR3 reads CASSLSGYGYTF. In DNA, the CDR3 is TGTGCCAGCAGCTTGTCAGGGTATGGCTACACCTTC.

This clone appeared a single time. This chain uses TRBV12-2 with TRBJ2-1; the D call TRBD2 from the table was never checked on the DNA. TRBV12-2 is termed a pseudogene. This CDR3 has 14 amino acids. The DNA of the CDR3 is TGTGCAAGTCGCTCGCGGACTCGCGCAGGTGAGCAGTTCTTC. Amino acid sequence: CASRSRTRAGEQFF.

This chain connects TRBV10-3 to TRBJ1-1, with TRBD1 matching over 8 bases. The junction had 8 bases not matched to a gene; V was cut back by 5 bases and J by 3 bases. Germline V CDR1 and CDR2: ENHRY, SYGVKD. The CDR3 spans 15 residues. The CDR3 bases are TGTGCCATCAGTTACAACCAGGGGGCGGACACTGAAGCTTTCTTT. This gives the protein CAISYNQGADTEAFF.

This clone was seen only once. The chain is built from TRBV27 and TRBJ1-3, with 7 bases lining up with TRBD1. V lost 2 bases to trimming and J lost 1 base; unmatched junction nucleotides: 2. Germline V gene lookup returns CDR1 MNHEY and CDR2 SMNVEV (reference sequence). The CDR3 is made up of 15 amino acids. CDR3 DNA: TGTGCCAGCAGTTTAAGGGGACAGTCTGGAAACACCATATATTTT. Amino acid sequence: CASSLRGQSGNTIYF.

V is TRBV27 and J is TRBJ2-7; 7 bases agree with TRBD2. Germline CDR1 reads MNHEY; CDR2 reads SMNVEV (reference sequence). The CDR3 totals 12 residues. Trimming cost V 6 bases and J 7 bases; bases outside gene matches: 6. The CDR3 region has the DNA TGTGCCAGCAGGCTTAGCGGGCGTGAGCAGTACTTC. This sequence encodes CASRLSGREQYF.

V is TRBV5-1 and J is TRBJ2-7; the D gene is possibly TRBD1 (6 bases). Germline V gene sequence: CDR1 SGHRS, CDR2 YFSETQ. CDR3 length equals 16 residues. Trimming took 4 bases from V and 1 from J, leaving 18 bases between them. The CDR3 DNA follows: TGCGCCAGCAGCCGTCTCGGGGCAGGGGCTTCCTACGAGCAGTACTTC. Translation gives CASSRLGAGASYEQYF.

The count of this clone is one. This sequence joins TRBV27 and TRBJ1-4, with a tentative D call TRBD1 (6 bases). The CDR3 is 14 amino acids. The ends were cut back, 4 bases at V and 6 bases at J, with 12 bases in the middle. Germline CDR1 is MNHEY and CDR2 is SMNVEV (reference sequence). CDR3 DNA: TGTGCCAGCAGTTCCCGGCGGACAGATGAAAAACTGTTTTTT. Its protein is CASSSRRTDEKLFF.

DNA of the CDR3: TGTGCCTGGAGTGTACAGGGTGAAAAACTGTTTTTT. This sequence encodes CAWSVQGEKLFF. This rearrangement joins TRBV30 to TRBJ1-4; D is perhaps TRBD1 (6 bases). The CDR3 has 12 amino acids. V was pared by 0 bases and J by 7 bases, with 6 bases between. Looked up from germline, CDR1 is GTSNPN and CDR2 is SVGIG (reference sequence).

V is TRBV21-1 and J is TRBJ1-5. TRBV21-1 is a known pseudogene. The CDR3 sequence is 16 residues long. CDR3 loop: CASSHREGGGNQPQHF. The CDR3 bases are TGTGCCAGCAGCCATAGGGAGGGGGGAGGCAATCAGCCCCAGCATTTT.

The gene calls are TRBV6-5 and TRBJ2-2; 10 nucleotides agree with TRBD1. This CDR3 is 15 amino acids long. Trimming took 8 bases from V and 4 from J; bases not matched to a gene: 7. Germline values: CDR1 MNHEY, CDR2 SVGAGI. CDR3 sequence: CASEGQGWVTGELFF. As DNA, the CDR3 is TGTGCCAGCGAGGGACAGGGGTGGGTCACCGGGGAGCTGTTTTTT.

V is TRBV7-3 and J is TRBJ1-1; D is ambiguous. With 5 bases removed from V and 1 base from J, the gap between germline ends came to 11 bases. This CDR3 spans 14 amino acids. Germline V gene sequence: CDR1 SGHTA, CDR2 FQGTGA. The CDR3 DNA sequence: TGTGCCAGCAGCACCGGATCGGGGAACACTGAAGCTTTCTTT. Translated: CASSTGSGNTEAFF.

Ten or more counts support this clone. The chain employs TRBV6-4 and TRBJ2-7; TRBD2 agrees at 9 bases. Per germline, CDR1 MRHNA and CDR2 SNTAGT. The CDR3 totals 17 residues. V shed 2 bases, J shed 6 bases, and the junction held 14 bases outside the gene matches. CDR3 sequence: CASSDGDLAGERPEQYF. CDR3 coding DNA: TGTGCCAGCAGTGACGGAGACTTAGCGGGAGAACGACCCGAGCAGTACTTC.

The CDR3 DNA follows: TGTGCCTGGAGGCTAGCGGTATTGGTGGATGAGCAGTTCTTC. It translates to CAWRLAVLVDEQFF. The J gene is TRBJ2-1, the V gene TRBV30, with TRBD2 identical over 7 bases. Germline V gene data show CDR1 as GTSNPN and CDR2 as SVGIG (reference sequence). The ends lost 3 bases at V and 8 bases at J; junction bases unmatched: 10. CDR3 length: 14 residues.

The rearrangement links TRBV7-2 to TRBJ2-7, with a tentative D call TRBD2 (5 bases). V was clipped by 5 bases and J by 3 bases, with 14 bases between them. Germline loops: CDR1 SGHTA, CDR2 FQGNSA. The CDR3 is made up of 14 amino acids. The CDR3 spells CASSRRTIDYEQYF. The CDR3 DNA reads as TGTGCCAGCAGCCGGAGGACGATCGACTACGAGCAGTACTTC.